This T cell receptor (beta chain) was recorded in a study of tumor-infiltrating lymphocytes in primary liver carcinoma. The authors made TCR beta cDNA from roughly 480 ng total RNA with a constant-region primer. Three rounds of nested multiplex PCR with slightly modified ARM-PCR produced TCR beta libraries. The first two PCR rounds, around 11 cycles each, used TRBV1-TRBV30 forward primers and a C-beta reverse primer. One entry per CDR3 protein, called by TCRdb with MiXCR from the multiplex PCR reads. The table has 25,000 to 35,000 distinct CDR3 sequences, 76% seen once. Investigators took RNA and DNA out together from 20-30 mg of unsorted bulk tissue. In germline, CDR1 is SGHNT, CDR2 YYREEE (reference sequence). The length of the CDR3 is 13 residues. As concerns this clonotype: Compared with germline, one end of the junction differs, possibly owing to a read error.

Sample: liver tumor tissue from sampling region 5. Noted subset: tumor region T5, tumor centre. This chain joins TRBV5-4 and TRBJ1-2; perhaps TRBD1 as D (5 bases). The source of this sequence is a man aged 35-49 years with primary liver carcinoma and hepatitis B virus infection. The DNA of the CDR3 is TGTGCAAGCAGCCGGGACGGGCGTAATGGCTACATCTTC. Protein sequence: CASSRDGRNGYIF.